The 2 T cell receptor beta chains below all came from one sample that was sequenced in a study of PD-1 blockade in classical Hodgkin lymphoma. Data came from immunoSEQ multiplex PCR; TCRdb stores just in-frame clones and leaves some out. The repertoire consists of tens of thousands of clones, with 78% occurring once and the leading ten covering 37%. The time point here: cycle 4 day 1 (C4D1), after more than 5 weeks of nivolumab. Relapses following autologous stem cell transplantation were seen in all patients, with brentuximab vedotin exposure varying. Sequencing used peripheral blood mononuclear cells (PBMCs), obtained before the fourth cycle of nivolumab. These receptors all stem from a human donor with classical Hodgkin lymphoma.

The rearrangement joins TRBV23-1 to TRBJ2-7; D is undetermined. TRBV23-1 belongs to the ORF category, with a function that is uncertain. V was cut by 3 bases and J by 2 bases, with 11 bases left in between. The CDR3 contains 14 residues. DNA for the CDR3: TGCGCCAGCAGTCACCCTAACCAGCCCTACGAGCAGTACTTC. This sequence encodes CASSHPNQPYEQYF.

The genes are TRBV23-1 and TRBJ2-3; no clear D. TRBV23-1 is identified as an open reading frame with a role that is uncertain. V was pared by 3 bases and J by 2 bases, with 18 bases between. This CDR3 region has 17 residues. As DNA, the CDR3 is TGCGCCAGCAGTCATTACCAAGGACCACGTCTCACAGATACGCAGTATTTT. Protein product: CASSHYQGPRLTDTQYF.